This TCR beta chain was profiled in a study of T cell repertoires in cytomegalovirus infection. In germline, CDR1 is SGHTA, CDR2 FQGNSA. The CDR3 runs to 14 residues. Trimming shortened V by 2 bases and J by 1 base, and 8 bases separated the two germline ends. This clonotype was seen repeatedly, ten times or more. Its antigen is as yet unknown. TCRdb redid the calling of the reads with MiXCR, one entry per CDR3 protein. The table has around 800,000 distinct CDR3 sequences, 30% to 35% seen once; the top ten hold about an eighth. The sequence derives from a human donor in good health (CMV status not recorded). Some clones in this sample may be carry-over from other donors' samples. This chain joins TRBV7-2 and TRBJ2-5, with D perhaps TRBD2 (6 bases). The sequences come from cultured CD8+ T cells from PBMCs, collected from culture after CMV antigen stimulation. CDR3 sequence: CASSLPGGQETQYF. CDR3 DNA: TGTGCCAGCAGCTTACCCGGGGGCCAAGAGACCCAGTACTTC.